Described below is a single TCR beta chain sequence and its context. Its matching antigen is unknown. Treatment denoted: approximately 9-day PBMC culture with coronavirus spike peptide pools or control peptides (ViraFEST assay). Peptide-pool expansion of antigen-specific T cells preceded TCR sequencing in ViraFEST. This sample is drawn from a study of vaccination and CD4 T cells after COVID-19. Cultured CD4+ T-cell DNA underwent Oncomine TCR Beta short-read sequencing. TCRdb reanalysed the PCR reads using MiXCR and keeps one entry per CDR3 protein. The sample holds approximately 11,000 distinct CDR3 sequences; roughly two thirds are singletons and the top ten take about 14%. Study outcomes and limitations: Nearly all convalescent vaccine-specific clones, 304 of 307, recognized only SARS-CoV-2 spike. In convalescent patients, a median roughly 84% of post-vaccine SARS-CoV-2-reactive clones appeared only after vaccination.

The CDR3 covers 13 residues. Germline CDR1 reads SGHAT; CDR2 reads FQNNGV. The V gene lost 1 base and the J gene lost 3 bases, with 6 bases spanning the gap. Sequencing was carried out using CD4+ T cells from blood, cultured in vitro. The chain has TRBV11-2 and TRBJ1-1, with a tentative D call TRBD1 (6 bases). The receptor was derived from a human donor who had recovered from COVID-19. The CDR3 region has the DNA TGTGCCAGCAGCTTAGCAGGGGACACTGAAGCTTTCTTT. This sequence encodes CASSLAGDTEAFF.